This T cell receptor (beta chain) was observed in a study of T cell responses to AZD1222 COVID-19 vaccine. V shed 7 bases and J shed 1 base, with 19 bases lying between them. CDR1 is SQVTM, CDR2 ANQGSEA, per germline. This CDR3 is built from 15 residues. Points on this clone: The antigen is undetermined.

Study outcomes and limitations: Nearly half of spike-specific TCRs reportedly target unmutated variant regions.

Measured with immunoSEQ multiplex PCR; TCRdb has only the in-frame clones, and not every one. Found here are 200,000 to 250,000 clones, 85% to 95% of them singletons; the top ten hold 1%. The sample here was peripheral blood, taken on day 0 of MenACWY control vaccination. The chain couples TRBV29-1 to TRBJ1-1; tentatively, D is TRBD1 (6 bases). The receptor was isolated from an adult in good health. CDR3 sequence: CSAEGTGRENTEAFF. The DNA of the CDR3 is TGCAGCGCAGAAGGTACAGGGAGGGAGAACACTGAAGCTTTCTTT.